The 21 T cell receptor beta chains given below trace back to one sample, sequenced in a study of cytomegalovirus exposure and HLA in healthy donors (dated by TCRdb to 2017 to 2019). To prepare the library, the immunoSEQ multiplex PCR assay was applied. The multiplex PCR relied on a mix of 60 forward primers for TCR Vbeta segments and 13 reverse primers for TCR Jbeta segments. TCRdb obtained this table from immuneACCESS and retained in-frame rearrangements with V and J assigned. These tables miss some clones; where compared with another copy, unresolved V genes account for less than half of the shortfall, and the remainder is unexplained. The sample records about 140,000 clones, around 82% of which are singletons. Roughly 3.1% of the sample goes to the ten largest clones. Sequencing input: PBMCs. These receptors were collected from a man younger than 30 in good health and CMV-seropositive.

The chain is built from TRBV7-2 and TRBJ2-1, with 16 bases identical to TRBD2. The J segment lost 8 bases and the V segment lost 5 bases, leaving 15 bases of the junction unmatched. There are 19 residues in the CDR3. The germline V gene has CDR1 SGHTA and CDR2 FQGNSA. This CDR3 is CASSRLMGLAGGPVYEQFF. In DNA form, the CDR3 reads TGTGCCAGCAGCCGTTTGATGGGACTAGCGGGAGGGCCGGTATATGAGCAGTTCTTC.

This clone was detected only once. The chain employs TRBV7-2 and TRBJ1-4, with D unresolved. The CDR3 sequence is 15 residues long. V was cut by 4 bases and J by 3 bases, with 12 bases left in between. CDR1 and CDR2 (germline): SGHTA, FQGNSA. The CDR3 is CASSSNRGANEKLFF. Written as DNA, the CDR3 is TGTGCCAGCAGCTCAAACCGGGGTGCTAATGAAAAACTGTTTTTT.

The rearrangement joins TRBV5-1 to TRBJ2-7; 9 bases are shared with TRBD1. Germline V gene lookup returns CDR1 SGHRS and CDR2 YFSETQ. With 7 bases clipped from V and 1 base from J, the junction kept 3 bases outside the gene matches. The CDR3 contains 13 residues. The CDR3 loop is CASRGQGSYEQYF. The DNA of the CDR3 is TGCGCCAGCCGGGGACAGGGTTCCTACGAGCAGTACTTC.

V and J are TRBV29-1 and TRBJ2-3; TRBD2 might be the D (6 bases). The CDR3 is made up of 14 amino acids. Germline V gives CDR1 SQVTM, CDR2 ANQGSEA. The DNA for the CDR3 is TGCAGTCTTCGTAACAGCGGAGGGAAAGATACGCAGTATTTT. Residues: CSLRNSGGKDTQYF.

The rearrangement links TRBV4-1 to TRBJ2-1; TRBD1 matches 11 bases. This CDR3 is 16 amino acids long. Per germline, CDR1 MGHRA and CDR2 YSYEKL. Trimming took 2 bases from V and 5 from J; bases not matched to a gene: 5. The CDR3 DNA sequence: TGCGCCAGCAGCCAACCAGGACAGGGGGCGAACAATGAGCAGTTCTTC. It is translated as CASSQPGQGANNEQFF.

The chain joins TRBV28 to TRBJ1-2; 7 nucleotides line up with TRBD1. The V gene's germline CDR1 is MDHEN and CDR2 SYDVKM. The length of the CDR3 is 12 residues. J lost 7 bases, V lost 9 bases, and 8 bases had no gene match. The CDR3 sequence is CASLTGAGGYTF. The DNA of the CDR3 is TGTGCCAGTTTAACAGGGGCCGGTGGCTACACCTTC.

The CDR3 coding sequence is TGTGCCAGCAGCAAGAAGGCGGGACAGGGGGCTTCCTACGAGCAGTACTTC. Translating it yields CASSKKAGQGASYEQYF. The genes are TRBV28 and TRBJ2-7, with 12 bases identical to TRBD1. Germline loops: CDR1 MDHEN, CDR2 SYDVKM. J gave up 1 base and V 6 bases, and 10 bases lay outside the gene matches. There are 17 residues in the CDR3.

The chain links TRBV10-3 to TRBJ1-2, with D unresolved. The germline V and J ends were trimmed by 6 bases and 2 bases, with 7 bases remaining between them. Germline V gene data show CDR1 as ENHRY and CDR2 as SYGVKD. The CDR3 totals 12 residues. The CDR3 bases are TGTGCCATCAGCTACTCCAACTATGGCTACACCTTC. It codes for CAISYSNYGYTF.

The V call is TRBV7-8, the J call TRBJ1-3, with D perhaps TRBD1 (6 bases). V was cut by 2 bases and J by 2 bases, with 13 bases left in between. Germline CDR1 reads SGHVS; CDR2 reads FQNEAQ. The CDR3 runs to 16 residues. The CDR3 DNA reads as TGTGCCAGCAGCTTACGAGAAGGACAGACTGGAAACACCATATATTTT. It encodes CASSLREGQTGNTIYF. The whole variable domain, remainder taken from reference TRBV7-8 and TRBJ1-3, is GAGVSQSPRYKVAKRGQDVALRCDPISGHVSLFWYQQALGQGPEFLTYFQNEAQLDKSGLPSDRFFAERPEGSVSTLKIQRTQQEDSAVYLCASSLREGQTGNTIYFGEGSWLTVV.

CDR3: CASSLSQGYGYTF. For the CDR3, the DNA is TGTGCCAGCAGCTTGAGCCAGGGCTATGGCTACACCTTC. The chain carries TRBV5-5 and TRBJ1-2; a possible D gene is TRBD1 (5 bases). This CDR3 has 13 residues. V dropped 1 base and J dropped 4 bases, with 8 bases sitting between them. Per germline, CDR1 SGHKS and CDR2 YYEKEE (reference sequence).

V and J are TRBV12-5 and TRBJ2-2; tentative D call: TRBD2 (5 bases). V was pared by 1 base and J by 1 base, with 10 bases between. The CDR3 contains 16 residues. Germline CDR1 reads LGHNT; CDR2 reads FRNRAP. The CDR3, as DNA: TGTGCTAGTGGTTTGGGGGCTGCGGGGAACACCGGGGAGCTGTTTTTT. Protein product: CASGLGAAGNTGELFF.

The J gene is TRBJ2-7, the V gene TRBV7-6; possibly TRBD1 for D (5 bases). The CDR3 sequence is 13 residues long. The V end was cut by 2 bases, the J end by 2 bases, with 7 bases between. Germline-derived CDR1 and CDR2 are SGHVS and FNYEAQ. CDR3 nucleotides: TGTGCCAGCAGCTTACTCAGGGCCTACGAGCAGTACTTC. It codes for CASSLLRAYEQYF.

This chain uses TRBV6-5 with TRBJ2-7; the D is unclear. The CDR3 consists of 15 residues. With 0 bases removed from V and 3 bases from J, the gap between germline ends came to 12 bases. Germline V gene data show CDR1 as MNHEY and CDR2 as SVGAGI. This CDR3 is CASSYSSHPGYEQYF. Here the CDR3 DNA reads TGTGCCAGCAGTTACTCCTCCCACCCCGGCTACGAGCAGTACTTC.

This chain connects TRBV19 to TRBJ1-1; 10 bases line up with TRBD1. The germline V gene has CDR1 LNHDA and CDR2 SQIVND (reference sequence). V trimming: 5 bases; J trimming: 5 bases; junction bases outside the gene matches: 5. The CDR3 is 14 residues long. DNA for the CDR3: TGTGCCAGTAGTGAACGGGACAGGGGAACTGAAGCTTTCTTT. Its protein is CASSERDRGTEAFF.

The chain has TRBV10-1 and TRBJ2-2; 10 bases line up with TRBD2. The CDR3 consists of 18 residues. After removal of 0 bases from V and 0 bases from J, the junction contained 4 bases not matched to a gene. Germline assignment: CDR1 WNHNN and CDR2 SYGVQD (reference sequence). CDR3 DNA sequence: TGCGCCAGCAGTGAGTCGGGACTAGCGTCCGCGAACACCGGGGAGCTGTTTTTT. It codes for CASSESGLASANTGELFF.

V and J are TRBV28 and TRBJ1-3, with a possible D match to TRBD1 (6 bases). Trimming cost V 3 bases and J 5 bases, with 11 bases left between them. The CDR3 is 14 amino acids. Germline values: CDR1 MDHEN, CDR2 SYDVKM. In DNA form, the CDR3 reads TGTGCCAGCAGTTTTTGGGGGCGACGAAACACCATATATTTT. Protein sequence: CASSFWGRRNTIYF.

J is TRBJ2-5 and V is TRBV11-2; D unclear. The CDR3 loop spans 13 amino acids. Per the germline V gene, CDR1 is SGHAT and CDR2 is FQNNGV. Trimming took 3 bases from V and 4 from J, leaving 9 bases between them. Here the CDR3 reads CASSLSILETQYF. DNA for the CDR3: TGTGCCAGCAGCTTGTCAATTTTAGAGACCCAGTACTTC.

CDR3 loop: CASNPGGMHEQYF. The CDR3 DNA is TGTGCCAGCAACCCGGGAGGAATGCACGAGCAGTACTTC. The chain uses TRBV5-4 and TRBJ2-7, with 7 bases identical to TRBD2. Germline loops: CDR1 SGHNT, CDR2 YYREEE (reference sequence). V lost 6 bases, J lost 5 bases, and 8 bases stayed unmatched. The CDR3 spans 13 residues.

This clone showed up just once. The chain is built from TRBV7-9 and TRBJ2-7, with no clear D. From germline, CDR1 is SEHNR and CDR2 FQNEAQ (reference sequence). Trimming removed 5 bases from V and 3 bases from J, with 11 bases in between. This CDR3 comprises 13 residues. The CDR3 region is CASSPLNSYEQYF. The CDR3 nucleotides are TGTGCCAGCAGCCCACTCAATAGCTACGAGCAGTACTTC.

This chain connects TRBV7-2 to TRBJ1-5, with 7 bases lining up with TRBD1. The germline V gene encodes CDR1 SGHTA and CDR2 FQGNSA. The CDR3 spans 18 residues. V shed 0 bases and J 4 bases; nucleotides not matched to a gene: 12. CDR3 protein: CASSLAGARGLPNQPQHF. The CDR3 DNA reads as TGTGCCAGCAGCTTAGCCGGTGCCAGGGGGTTACCTAATCAGCCCCAGCATTTT.

The genes are TRBV6-1 and TRBJ2-7; 7 bases are a match to TRBD1. The length of the CDR3 is 14 residues. The germline V gene has CDR1 MNHNS and CDR2 SASEGT. V shed 7 bases, J shed 5 bases, and the junction held 11 bases outside the gene matches. CDR3 bases: TGTGCCAGCACCCTACGGACAGGTACTAACGAGCAGTACTTC. This codes for CASTLRTGTNEQYF.